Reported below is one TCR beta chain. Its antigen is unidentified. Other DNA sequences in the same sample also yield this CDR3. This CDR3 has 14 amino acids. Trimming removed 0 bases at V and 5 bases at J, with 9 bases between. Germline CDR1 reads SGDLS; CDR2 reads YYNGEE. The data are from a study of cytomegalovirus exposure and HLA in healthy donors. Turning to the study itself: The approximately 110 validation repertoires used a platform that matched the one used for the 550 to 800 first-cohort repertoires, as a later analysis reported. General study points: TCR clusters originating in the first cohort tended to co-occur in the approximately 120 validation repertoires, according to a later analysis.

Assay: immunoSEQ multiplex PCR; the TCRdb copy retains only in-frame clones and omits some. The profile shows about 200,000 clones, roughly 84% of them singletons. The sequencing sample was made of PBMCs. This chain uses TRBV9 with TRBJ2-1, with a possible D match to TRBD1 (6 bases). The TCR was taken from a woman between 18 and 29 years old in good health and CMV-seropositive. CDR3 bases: TGTGCCAGCAGCGTAGTTCCAGGGGACAATGAGCAGTTCTTC. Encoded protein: CASSVVPGDNEQFF.